This T cell receptor (beta chain) was identified during a study of T cell responses to AZD1222 COVID-19 vaccine. Germline loops: CDR1 KGHSH, CDR2 LQKENI. CDR3 size: 18 residues. The ends lost 10 bases at V and 2 bases at J; junction bases unmatched: 19. Produced via immunoSEQ multiplex PCR; TCRdb's table is partial and in-frame only. There are around 140,000 clones in the sample; under 90% occur only once, and approximately 1.6% lies in the top ten. As to this clone: As yet, its antigen is unknown.

General study results and limits: Most donors were white British, females outnumbered males, and clonal diversity was possibly underestimated.

This chain links TRBV18 with TRBJ2-1; TRBD2 matches at 8 bases. The sample in question was peripheral blood, obtained 28 days after the second AZD1222 dose. The sequence came from an adult who received the AZD1222 COVID-19 vaccine. The CDR3 spells CATQGAGVPLRTYNEQFF. For the CDR3, the DNA is TGTGCCACCCAAGGAGCGGGGGTTCCTCTCCGGACCTACAATGAGCAGTTCTTC. Complete variable domain (other parts from reference TRBV18 and TRBJ2-1): NAGVMQNPRHLVRRRGQEARLRCSPMKGHSHVYWYRQLPEEGLKFMVYLQKENIIDESGMPKERFSAEFPKEGPSILRIQQVVRGDSAAYFCATQGAGVPLRTYNEQFFGPGTRLTVL.